These 26 T cell receptor beta chains share one sample of origin, sequenced in a study of beta chain features in type 1 diabetes. Antigen specificity for these receptors is unknown. Study-wide findings and caveats: Significant though moderate, a shortening of TCRB CDR3s appeared in all four CD4+ subsets of Type 1 diabetes patients.

All of the isolated RNA was reverse transcribed, so expressed TCRB transcripts were sequenced. Measured with immunoSEQ multiplex PCR; TCRdb has only the in-frame clones, and not every one. This table has about 650,000 clones, around 12% appearing once. Input material: naive CD4+ T cells from blood. Receptors were obtained from a man aged 25 to 40 with type 1 diabetes.

This clone came up a few times. The gene calls are TRBV4-3 and TRBJ1-1; D perhaps matches TRBD1 (6 bases). The ends were cut back, 0 bases at V and 4 bases at J, with 15 bases in the middle. The CDR3 contains 16 residues. In germline, CDR1 is LGHNA, CDR2 YSLEER. The CDR3 DNA reads TGCGCCAGCAGCCAAGACGGAGGGGGTAGTGGCACTGAAGCTTTCTTT. It is translated as CASSQDGGGSGTEAFF.

This chain joins TRBV5-1 and TRBJ2-7; 11 bases fit TRBD1. The CDR3 loop spans 17 amino acids. The V and J ends lost 0 bases and 2 bases, in that order; junction bases with no gene match: 7. Germline V lookup: CDR1 SGHRS, CDR2 YFSETQ. CDR3 coding DNA: TGCGCCAGCAGCTTGGAGCCGCGGACAGGGGGCACCTACGAGCAGTACTTC. It is translated as CASSLEPRTGGTYEQYF.

The V and J genes are TRBV15 and TRBJ2-1; unclear D gene. Germline V gene data show CDR1 as LNHNV and CDR2 as YYDKDF (reference sequence). The length of the CDR3 is 12 residues. Trimming cost V 4 bases and J 7 bases, with 8 bases left between them. Here the CDR3 DNA reads TGTGCCACCAGCACGCGGTGGAATGAGCAGTTCTTC. It codes for CATSTRWNEQFF.

This clone was picked up a small number of times. J is TRBJ2-5 and V is TRBV5-1; no clear D. This CDR3 comprises 13 residues. V lost 2 bases, J lost 2 bases, and 7 bases lay in between. Germline CDR1 is SGHRS and CDR2 is YFSETQ. The CDR3 here is CASSFTEQETQYF. The CDR3 DNA is TGCGCCAGCAGCTTTACAGAACAAGAGACCCAGTACTTC. The variable domain in full, completed from reference TRBV5-1 and TRBJ2-5, reads KAGVTQTPRYLIKTRGQQVTLSCSPISGHRSVSWYQQTPGQGLQFLFEYFSETQRNKGNFPGRFSGRQFSNSRSEMNVSTLELGDSALYLCASSFTEQETQYFGPGTRLLVL.

The CDR3 DNA sequence: TGTGCCAGCGTGAAGGGGGGGACTGAAGCTTTCTTT. Its translation is CASVKGGTEAFF. The chain uses TRBV2 and TRBJ1-1; D is perhaps TRBD1 (6 bases). In germline, CDR1 is SNHLY, CDR2 FYNNEI. CDR3 length: 12 amino acids. Trimming cost V 8 bases and J 5 bases, with 12 bases left between them.

Only a few counts were recorded for this clone. The CDR3 nucleotides read TGTGCCAGCAGCTTAATAGGAAAGGGATCTGGTGGCTACACCTTC. The encoded protein is CASSLIGKGSGGYTF. V is TRBV7-9 and J is TRBJ1-2; D gene uncertain. Germline CDR1 is SEHNR and CDR2 is FQNEAQ (reference sequence). This CDR3 region has 15 residues. V shed 2 bases and J shed 7 bases, with 17 bases lying between them.

In nucleotides, the CDR3 is TGCGCCAGCAGCTTCATTGACGGGGATGGTGGCTACACCTTC. Translated, it gives CASSFIDGDGGYTF. The chain combines TRBV5-1 with TRBJ1-2, with no clear D. The CDR3 covers 14 residues. CDR1 SGHRS and CDR2 YFSETQ come from the germline V gene. The ends were cut back, 2 bases at V and 7 bases at J, with 15 bases in the middle.

The rearrangement joins TRBV5-1 to TRBJ2-1; perhaps TRBD2 as D (5 bases). The V gene lost 3 bases and the J gene lost 2 bases, with 12 bases spanning the gap. This CDR3 has 15 residues. CDR1 and CDR2 (germline): SGHRS, YFSETQ. The CDR3 loop is CASSSTTGTYNEQFF. In nucleotides, the CDR3 is TGCGCCAGCAGCTCTACGACCGGGACCTACAATGAGCAGTTCTTC.

The chain joins TRBV11-2 to TRBJ2-5; 10 bases line up with TRBD2. V shed 3 bases and J 5 bases; nucleotides not matched to a gene: 9. CDR1 and CDR2 from the germline V gene are SGHAT and FQNNGV. The length of the CDR3 is 16 residues. CDR3 protein: CASSFAAAGGLETQYF. The CDR3, as DNA: TGTGCCAGCAGCTTCGCGGCAGCGGGGGGGCTTGAGACCCAGTACTTC.

This clone turned up a few times. This rearrangement joins TRBV9 to TRBJ1-5; D gene uncertain. The CDR3 runs to 14 residues. Trimming shortened V by 1 base and J by 5 bases, and 10 bases separated the two germline ends. Germline-derived CDR1 and CDR2 are SGDLS and YYNGEE. The CDR3 nucleotides are TGTGCCAGCAGCGTATCGGAGGCGGATCAGCCCCAGCATTTT. The encoded protein is CASSVSEADQPQHF.

This clone turned up a few times. The V and J genes are TRBV6-6 and TRBJ2-5, with 10 nucleotides matching TRBD1. This CDR3 has 15 amino acids. Germline CDR1 reads MNHNY; CDR2 reads SVGAGI (reference sequence). V dropped 6 bases and J dropped 0; count of bases not matched to a gene: 4. CDR3 DNA sequence: TGTGCCAGCAGCCGGGACAGGGGCAACCAAGAGACCCAGTACTTC. Translation: CASSRDRGNQETQYF.

This clone appeared a few times. V and J are TRBV7-9 and TRBJ2-7; tentatively, D is TRBD1 (6 bases). V lost 5 bases, J lost 3 bases, and 14 bases lay in between. Germline V gene sequence: CDR1 SEHNR, CDR2 FQNEAQ (reference sequence). This CDR3 is 14 amino acids long. The CDR3 here is CASSPRTVNYEQYF. The CDR3 DNA reads TGTGCCAGCAGCCCCAGGACAGTCAACTACGAGCAGTACTTC.

This chain connects TRBV30 to TRBJ2-7, with a possible D match to TRBD1 (5 bases). The CDR3 is 12 amino acids. V was pared by 8 bases and J by 0 bases, with 11 bases between. Germline CDR1 and CDR2: GTSNPN and SVGIG (reference sequence). The CDR3 protein is CAGHGGSYEQYF. The CDR3 DNA reads as TGTGCCGGACATGGTGGCTCCTACGAGCAGTACTTC.

The V gene is TRBV5-1, the J gene TRBJ2-2; the D is unclear. The V gene's germline CDR1 is SGHRS and CDR2 YFSETQ. Trimming took off 4 bases at V and 1 base at J, with 8 bases between the two ends. This CDR3 has 14 amino acids. In DNA, the CDR3 is TGCGCCAGCAGCGGTACAGAGAACACCGGGGAGCTGTTTTTT. Its translation: CASSGTENTGELFF.

V usage is TRBV2 and J usage is TRBJ1-2; D perhaps matches TRBD1 (5 bases). The germline CDR1 and CDR2 sequences are SNHLY and FYNNEI. V gave up 3 bases and J gave up 8 bases, with 10 bases separating them. The CDR3 length is 12 residues. CDR3: CASSEGGVGYTF. Here the CDR3 DNA reads TGTGCCAGCAGTGAGGGAGGGGTCGGCTACACCTTC.

The rearrangement links TRBV9 to TRBJ1-6; no definite D call. This CDR3 has 15 amino acids. Between the trimmed V and J ends, which lost 0 bases and 7 bases, there was a span of 11 bases. Looked up from germline, CDR1 is SGDLS and CDR2 is YYNGEE. The CDR3 loop reads CASSVGQDGNSPLHF. CDR3 nucleotides: TGTGCCAGCAGCGTAGGTCAGGACGGGAATTCACCCCTCCACTTT.

This sequence joins TRBV29-1 and TRBJ1-1, with D unresolved. Germline V gene sequence: CDR1 SQVTM, CDR2 ANQGSEA. The CDR3 loop spans 12 amino acids. Trimming stripped 7 bases from V and 0 bases from J, with 9 bases between. The chain's CDR3 is CSALTVNTEAFF. Written as DNA, the CDR3 is TGCAGCGCCCTTACAGTGAACACTGAAGCTTTCTTT.

J is TRBJ2-2 and V is TRBV19; TRBD2 aligns across 7 bases. CDR1 LNHDA and CDR2 SQIVND come from the germline V gene (reference sequence). This CDR3 spans 16 amino acids. V dropped 4 bases and J dropped 1; count of bases not matched to a gene: 6. The CDR3 region has the DNA TGTGCCAGTAGTACTCGACTAGCCCTGAACACCGGGGAGCTGTTTTTT. Its translation is CASSTRLALNTGELFF.

The J gene is TRBJ2-3, the V gene TRBV29-1; D perhaps matches TRBD2 (7 bases). The CDR3 loop spans 12 amino acids. Trimming took off 5 bases at V and 3 bases at J, with 9 bases between the two ends. Germline CDR1 reads SQVTM; CDR2 reads ANQGSEA. The CDR3 DNA reads TGCAGCGTTCGGGGGGCGACAGATACGCAGTATTTT. This translates into CSVRGATDTQYF.

This CDR3 is CASSPPDRKTYEQYF. The CDR3 DNA reads TGTGCCAGCAGTCCGCCGGACAGGAAAACCTACGAGCAGTACTTC. The J gene is TRBJ2-7, the V gene TRBV6-6; 7 nucleotides agree with TRBD1. The CDR3 extends over 15 amino acids. Germline V gives CDR1 MNHNY, CDR2 SVGAGI (reference sequence). V lost 5 bases, J lost 2 bases, and 9 bases stayed unmatched.

The chain uses TRBV10-3 and TRBJ1-4, with D hard to call. CDR1 and CDR2 (germline): ENHRY, SYGVKD. The CDR3 runs to 14 residues. Trimming cost V 4 bases and J 3 bases, with 9 bases left between them. The CDR3 protein is CAISALEANEKLFF. Written as DNA, the CDR3 is TGTGCCATCAGTGCCTTGGAGGCTAATGAAAAACTGTTTTTT.

In this sample, this clone turned up a few times. The chain recombines TRBV13 with TRBJ1-5, with D tentatively TRBD1 (5 bases). V lost 0 bases, J lost 2 bases, and 8 bases lay in between. Germline V CDR1 and CDR2: PRHDT, FYEKMQ (reference sequence). The CDR3 totals 15 residues. The CDR3 loop is CASSLGGAGNQPQHF. The CDR3 DNA follows: TGTGCCAGCAGCTTAGGAGGGGCCGGCAATCAGCCCCAGCATTTT.

The chain links TRBV7-3 to TRBJ2-3, with D unresolved. There are 11 residues in the CDR3. V shed 5 bases and J shed 5 bases, with 5 bases lying between them. Germline V gene lookup returns CDR1 SGHTA and CDR2 FQGTGA. The CDR3 region has the DNA TGTGCCAGCAGCACGGGAGATACGCAGTATTTT. Its translation is CASSTGDTQYF.

The rearrangement links TRBV7-9 to TRBJ2-2; tentatively, D is TRBD2 (5 bases). Germline loops: CDR1 SEHNR, CDR2 FQNEAQ (reference sequence). This CDR3 is built from 15 residues. V shed 5 bases and J shed 3 bases, with 13 bases lying between them. The CDR3: CASSPPGSDTGELFF. The CDR3 DNA reads TGTGCCAGCAGCCCCCCGGGGTCGGACACCGGGGAGCTGTTTTTT.

The genes are TRBV6-5 and TRBJ2-1; 11 bases agree with TRBD2. CDR1 MNHEY and CDR2 SVGAGI come from the germline V gene. V was pared by 4 bases and J by 9 bases, with 8 bases of the junction left unmatched. This CDR3 region has 15 residues. As DNA, the CDR3 is TGTGCCAGCAGTTCGCCGGGACTAGCGGCCGGTGAGCAGTTCTTC. Its protein is CASSSPGLAAGEQFF.

This clone has only a few counts. V usage is TRBV6-7 and J usage is TRBJ1-2; 7 bases fit TRBD1. TRBV6-7 is noted as an ORF with a role that remains uncertain. J was trimmed by 8 bases and V by 6 bases; bases with no gene match: 12. The CDR3 sequence is 14 residues long. CDR3 residues: CASSRTGPRWGYTF. The CDR3 nucleotides read TGTGCCAGCAGCCGGACAGGCCCTCGGTGGGGCTACACCTTC.